What follows are 15 T cell receptor beta chains derived from one specimen sequenced in a study of blood T cell repertoires in COVID-19. Generated by immunoSEQ multiplex PCR, the TCRdb table keeps only in-frame clones and is missing some. The sample lists about half a million clones, about 91% seen once, with 0.75% to 0.9% in the top ten. Sequenced input: peripheral blood. The receptors were gathered from a man between 18 and 29 years old with COVID-19, enrolled during active disease.

CDR3 amino acids: CASSEASAGATNEKLFF. DNA for the CDR3: TGTGCCAGCAGTGAAGCCTCGGCGGGGGCAACTAATGAAAAACTGTTTTTT. The chain links TRBV6-1 to TRBJ1-4; TRBD1 might be the D (5 bases). This CDR3 contains 17 residues. V was trimmed by 0 bases and J by 0 bases, leaving 11 bases between them. In germline, CDR1 is MNHNS, CDR2 SASEGT.

The J gene is TRBJ2-7, the V gene TRBV5-1; unclear D gene. Trimming took 5 bases from V and 2 from J, leaving 14 bases between them. CDR1 is SGHRS and CDR2 is YFSETQ in the germline V gene. This CDR3 has 14 residues. The CDR3 DNA sequence: TGCGCCAGCAGACCATTAAGCACTACCTACGAGCAGTACTTC. It specifies CASRPLSTTYEQYF.

This chain uses TRBV2 with TRBJ2-6, with 7 bases matching TRBD1. This CDR3 has 14 amino acids. In germline, CDR1 is SNHLY, CDR2 FYNNEI. J was trimmed by 4 bases and V by 6 bases; bases with no gene match: 3. CDR3 DNA: TGTGCCAGCAGAACAGGGGTCGGGGCCAACGTCCTGACTTTC. It codes for CASRTGVGANVLTF.

The chain employs TRBV9 and TRBJ1-6; 8 bases are a match to TRBD1. CDR3 length equals 14 residues. J lost 7 bases, V lost 4 bases, and 4 bases had no gene match. The V gene's germline CDR1 is SGDLS and CDR2 YYNGEE. CDR3 in DNA: TGTGCCAGCAGCCCGGGACAGGTCAATTCACCCCTCCACTTT. Amino acids: CASSPGQVNSPLHF.

CDR3 protein: CASSFLSGGYGELFF. CDR3 DNA: TGTGCCAGCAGCTTCCTCTCGGGAGGGTACGGGGAGCTGTTTTTT. V and J are TRBV5-8 and TRBJ2-2, with TRBD2 identical over 8 bases. V trimming: 2 bases; J trimming: 7 bases; junction bases outside the gene matches: 7. The CDR3 has 15 residues. The V gene's germline CDR1 is SGHTS and CDR2 YDEGEE.

This clone was counted a single time. The chain links TRBV5-5 to TRBJ2-5, with 8 nucleotides matching TRBD2. Germline V gives CDR1 SGHKS, CDR2 YYEKEE (reference sequence). With 0 bases clipped from V and 1 base from J, the junction kept 5 bases outside the gene matches. CDR3 length equals 16 residues. The DNA for the CDR3 is TGTGCCAGCAGCTTGGGGGTAGCGGGGAGCCAAGAGACCCAGTACTTC. Translating it yields CASSLGVAGSQETQYF.

This chain joins TRBV18 and TRBJ2-3; D is possibly TRBD1 (5 bases). The germline V gene encodes CDR1 KGHSH and CDR2 LQKENI. The germline V and J ends were trimmed by 5 bases and 1 base, with 13 bases remaining between them. The CDR3 runs 15 residues. The CDR3 DNA reads as TGTGCCAGCTCAAGGAGTATAGGGGGCACAGATACGCAGTATTTT. Translating it yields CASSRSIGGTDTQYF.

This chain uses TRBV25-1 with TRBJ2-7; TRBD1 agrees at 10 bases. CDR1 MGHDK and CDR2 SYGVNS come from the germline V gene. V was pared by 3 bases and J by 3 bases, with 11 bases of the junction left unmatched. CDR3 length equals 17 residues. CDR3: CASSENPGTGEIYEQYF. The DNA for the CDR3 is TGTGCCAGCAGTGAGAATCCCGGGACAGGGGAGATCTACGAGCAGTACTTC.

V is TRBV5-1 and J is TRBJ1-6, with D perhaps matching TRBD1 (6 bases). This CDR3 has 16 residues. Trimming shortened V by 4 bases and J by 8 bases, and 19 bases separated the two germline ends. The germline gives CDR1 SGHRS, CDR2 YFSETQ. For the CDR3, the DNA is TGCGCCAGCAGCCAAACATACAGGGATAAGCATTCACCCCTCCACTTT. Translation: CASSQTYRDKHSPLHF.

The CDR3 nucleotides read TGTGCCAGCAACCCGGGACAGGGCTACGAGCAGTACTTC. Protein: CASNPGQGYEQYF. The chain employs TRBV6-6 and TRBJ2-7; 9 nucleotides line up with TRBD1. The CDR3 loop spans 13 amino acids. Germline assignment: CDR1 MNHNY and CDR2 SVGAGI (reference sequence). The V gene end was trimmed by 7 bases and the J gene end by 3 bases; junction bases not matched to a gene: 4.

Remarks on this clone: Other DNA sequences in this sample translate to the same CDR3. The J gene is TRBJ1-2, the V gene TRBV7-9, with 8 bases fitting TRBD1. V lost 3 bases and J lost 4; bases outside the gene matches: 1. This CDR3 region has 13 residues. Germline-derived CDR1 and CDR2 are SEHNR and FQNEAQ (reference sequence). The DNA for the CDR3 is TGTGCCAGCAGCTTTGGACAGGGCTATGGCTACACCTTC. Encoded protein: CASSFGQGYGYTF.

The chain is built from TRBV2 and TRBJ2-1, with D unclear. V gave up 5 bases and J gave up 4 bases, with 9 bases separating them. This CDR3 region has 13 residues. In germline, CDR1 is SNHLY, CDR2 FYNNEI. Written as DNA, the CDR3 is TGTGCCAGCAGTCCCCCCGGTTACAATGAGCAGTTCTTC. It codes for CASSPPGYNEQFF.

For the CDR3, the DNA is TGCGCCAGCAGCGCTAGCGGGAGCTCCTACAATGAGCAGTTCTTC. Translation gives CASSASGSSYNEQFF. The J gene is TRBJ2-1, the V gene TRBV10-2; 10 nucleotides line up with TRBD2. Germline lookup yields CDR1 WSHSY and CDR2 SAAADI. The CDR3 sequence is 15 residues long. V was pared by 6 bases and J by 0 bases, with 2 bases of the junction left unmatched.

The chain is built from TRBV25-1 and TRBJ1-2; TRBD1 matches at 10 bases. This CDR3 is built from 14 residues. V lost 7 bases, J lost 8 bases, and 10 bases stayed unmatched. CDR1 is MGHDK and CDR2 is SYGVNS in the germline V gene. The CDR3 DNA is TGTGCCAGCACCTTGACAGGGGGCGCCCAGGGCTACACCTTC. It specifies CASTLTGGAQGYTF.

The rearrangement uses TRBV6-5 and TRBJ1-1; tentatively, D is TRBD1 (5 bases). Germline values: CDR1 MNHEY, CDR2 SVGAGI. The CDR3 is 13 residues long. Trimming left V 2 bases short and J 6 bases short, with 10 bases between. The CDR3 is CASSYHGAAEAFF. The CDR3 DNA follows: TGTGCCAGCAGTTACCATGGGGCAGCTGAAGCTTTCTTT.